The 23 T cell receptor beta chains in this list originate from one sample, sequenced in a study of low-dose radiotherapy and immunotherapy resistance in tumors. Covering alpha and beta chains, TRAV- and TRBV-specific primers were used for the first-strand cDNA. The authors amplified TCRs for about 20 PCR cycles with a constant-region primer and a V-primer adapter. TCRdb processed the reads anew with MiXCR; each CDR3 protein has one entry. The sample lists 100,000 or so distinct CDR3 sequences; 9.4% were seen once. As for time point: before trial treatment. The sample here was PBMCs, taken before treatment. These receptors came from a male donor with prostate cancer.

There are many counts of this clonotype. J is TRBJ1-2 and V is TRBV29-1, with D hard to call. CDR1 is SQVTM, CDR2 ANQGSEA, per germline. The germline V and J ends were trimmed by 6 bases and 5 bases, with 10 bases remaining between them. This CDR3 region has 11 residues. CDR3 coding DNA: TGCAGCGTGGTCGACTTGTATGGCTACACCTTC. This translates into CSVVDLYGYTF.

This clonotype was picked up many times. This chain joins TRBV6-5 and TRBJ2-1; the D gene is possibly TRBD2 (6 bases). Germline lookup yields CDR1 MNHEY and CDR2 SVGAGI. Trimming took off 1 base at V and 4 bases at J, with 11 bases between the two ends. The CDR3 has 15 residues. The chain's CDR3 is CASSYFAGRYNEQFF. The DNA of the CDR3 is TGTGCCAGCAGTTACTTCGCGGGAAGGTACAATGAGCAGTTCTTC.

About this clonotype itself: This is likely an artifact of a read error, given a far larger clone one base away. CDR3 DNA sequence: TGTGCCTGGAGTAGGGACAGGGGGAACGAGCAGTTCTTC. It translates to CAWSRDRGNEQFF. The chain employs TRBV30 and TRBJ2-1; 11 nucleotides line up with TRBD1. V was clipped by 2 bases and J by 10 bases; unmatched bases: 4. The CDR3 has 13 residues. The V gene's germline CDR1 is GTSNPN and CDR2 SVGIG (reference sequence).

A note on this clonotype: This likely reflects a read error, since a far larger clone is one base away. The chain has TRBV13 and TRBJ1-2; D perhaps matches TRBD1 (6 bases). CDR3 length: 15 residues. CDR1 PRHDT and CDR2 FYEKMQ come from the germline V gene (reference sequence). The CDR3 DNA sequence: TGTGGCAGCAGCTTAAGCCCAGGGGCCTCCTATGGCTACACCTTC. The encoded protein is CGSSLSPGASYGYTF.

J is TRBJ1-5 and V is TRBV6-8; TRBD1 is a possible D gene (5 bases). Looked up from germline, CDR1 is MNHGY and CDR2 is SAAAGT. V shed 3 bases and J shed 1 base, with 10 bases lying between them. The CDR3 is 15 amino acids. DNA for the CDR3: TGTGCCAGCAGTTATGTGGGACGAAGCAATCAGCCCCAGCATTTT. This gives the protein CASSYVGRSNQPQHF.

This clonotype was recorded many times. The junction differs from germline at one of its ends, possibly a read error. The CDR3 bases are TGTGCCAGCAGTTTAGGGGTTGGTGGAAACACCATATATTTT. Translating it yields CASSLGVGGNTIYF. The chain recombines TRBV13 with TRBJ1-3, with a possible D match to TRBD1 (5 bases). The CDR3 loop spans 14 amino acids. Germline V gene data show CDR1 as PRHDT and CDR2 as FYEKMQ (reference sequence).

There are many counts of this clonotype. This chain uses TRBV28 with TRBJ2-1; D may correspond to TRBD1 or TRBD2 (6 bases each). This CDR3 has 16 amino acids. Per germline, CDR1 MDHEN and CDR2 SYDVKM. Between the trimmed V and J ends, which lost 5 bases and 2 bases, there was a span of 16 bases. The CDR3 sequence is CASSAITGGAYNEQFF. The CDR3 coding sequence is TGTGCCAGCAGTGCCATTACCGGGGGCGCCTACAATGAGCAGTTCTTC.

This clonotype was counted ten times or more. The J gene is TRBJ2-1, the V gene TRBV4-3, with D hard to call. The germline V and J ends were trimmed by 0 bases and 3 bases, with 12 bases remaining between them. Germline V lookup: CDR1 LGHNA, CDR2 YSLEER. The CDR3 is 16 residues long. The CDR3 spells CASSQELADVYNEQFF. The CDR3 DNA reads TGCGCCAGCAGCCAAGAGTTAGCAGACGTCTACAATGAGCAGTTCTTC.

This clonotype was found many times. V usage is TRBV11-2 and J usage is TRBJ2-7, with D perhaps TRBD1 (7 bases). The germline V gene encodes CDR1 SGHAT and CDR2 FQNNGV. This CDR3 has 18 amino acids. Trimming took off 1 base at V and 4 bases at J, with 23 bases between the two ends. CDR3 nucleotides: TGTGCCAGCAGCTTAGTGAATCCGGACAGGAGGAGGGCTTACGAGCAGTACTTC. Its protein product is CASSLVNPDRRRAYEQYF.

There are many counts of this clonotype. The V and J genes are TRBV20-1 and TRBJ2-2; TRBD2 is a possible D gene (5 bases). From germline, CDR1 is DFQATT and CDR2 SNEGSKA (reference sequence). The CDR3 loop spans 14 amino acids. V shed 3 bases and J shed 1 base, with 9 bases lying between them. The DNA of the CDR3 is TGCAGTGCTAGGGGCGGAGGGAACACCGGGGAGCTGTTTTTT. It specifies CSARGGGNTGELFF.

This clonotype was observed many times. V and J are TRBV3-1 and TRBJ1-1, with unresolved D. Germline values: CDR1 LGHDT, CDR2 YNNKEL (reference sequence). The V gene lost 5 bases and the J gene lost 7 bases, with 8 bases spanning the gap. CDR3 length: 11 amino acids. CDR3: CASSSGVEAFF. CDR3 DNA: TGTGCCAGCAGCTCCGGGGTTGAAGCTTTCTTT. The full variable domain, completed using reference TRBV3-1 and TRBJ1-1, is DTAVSQTPKYLVTQMGNDKSIKCEQNLGHDTMYWYKQDSKKFLKIMFSYNNKELIINETVPNRFSPKSPDKAHLNLHINSLELGDSAVYFCASSSGVEAFFGQGTRLTVV.

On this clonotype itself: A read error likely explains this, since a far larger clone differs by one base. The genes are TRBV10-3 and TRBJ2-1; D is ambiguous. Germline CDR1 ENHRY, CDR2 SYGVKD. The CDR3 totals 11 residues. V was cut by 5 bases and J by 9 bases, with 8 bases left in between. The CDR3 loop is CAISLSGEQFF. In DNA form, the CDR3 reads TGTGCCATCAGTCTCTCCGGTGAGCAGTTCTTC.

This clonotype was counted ten times or more. The V call is TRBV28, the J call TRBJ2-3; D remains ambiguous. The CDR3 extends over 16 amino acids. The V and J ends lost 5 bases and 5 bases respectively, with 20 bases between them. Germline lookup yields CDR1 MDHEN and CDR2 SYDVKM. CDR3 in DNA: TGTGCCAGCAGTCCCGTTGGGGTAGGTTTTGGAGATACGCAGTATTTT. Translation: CASSPVGVGFGDTQYF.

Worth noting for this clonotype: A far more abundant clone sits one base away, making this likely a read error. The chain joins TRBV4-3 to TRBJ2-7; 9 bases are shared with TRBD2. Unmatched junction bases numbered 10, after V lost 0 bases and J lost 7 bases. Per the germline V gene, CDR1 is LGHNA and CDR2 is YSLEER. The CDR3 has 16 amino acids. This chain's CDR3 is CASSQELSGSWNEQYF. In DNA, the CDR3 is TGCGCCAGCAGCCAAGAACTTAGCGGGAGTTGGAATGAGCAGTACTTC.

This clonotype was counted many times. V usage is TRBV28 and J usage is TRBJ1-1; 7 nucleotides agree with TRBD1. The CDR3 loop spans 13 amino acids. J gave up 5 bases and V 6 bases, and 6 bases lay outside the gene matches. The germline CDR1 and CDR2 sequences are MDHEN and SYDVKM. CDR3 sequence reads: CASRLPGQTEAFF. CDR3 in DNA: TGTGCCAGCAGACTACCGGGACAGACTGAAGCTTTCTTT.

This clonotype was counted ten times or more. This sequence joins TRBV30 and TRBJ2-4; D is unclear. The CDR3 runs 12 residues. The germline V gene has CDR1 GTSNPN and CDR2 SVGIG (reference sequence). Trimming left V 5 bases short and J 1 base short, with 6 bases between. As DNA, the CDR3 is TGTGCCTGGGAAAGGGCCAAAAACATTCAGTACTTC. Encoded protein: CAWERAKNIQYF. The complete variable domain, with remaining parts taken from reference TRBV30 and TRBJ2-4, reads SQTIHQWPATLVQPVGSPLSLECTVEGTSNPNLYWYRQAAGRGLQLLFYSVGIGQISSEVPQNLSASRPQDRQFILSSKKLLLSDSGFYLCAWERAKNIQYFGAGTRLSVL.

This clonotype occurred a few times. The rearrangement links TRBV30 to TRBJ1-1; the D gene is possibly TRBD1 (5 bases). The CDR3 spans 14 residues. Germline values: CDR1 GTSNPN, CDR2 SVGIG (reference sequence). The V end lost 4 bases, the J end lost 2 bases, and 14 bases lay between the germline ends. In DNA form, the CDR3 reads TGTGCCTGGACTTATCCAGGGCGCAACACTGAAGCTTTCTTT. It codes for CAWTYPGRNTEAFF.

Ten or more counts support this clonotype. The rearrangement links TRBV10-3 to TRBJ2-2, with D perhaps matching TRBD2 (6 bases). Germline CDR1 reads ENHRY; CDR2 reads SYGVKD. The CDR3 has 14 residues. Trimming took 11 bases from V and 3 from J, leaving 16 bases between them. The CDR3 reads CAFAGTGDTGELFF. The CDR3 DNA follows: TGTGCCTTCGCCGGGACGGGAGACACCGGGGAGCTGTTTTTT.

This clonotype has at least ten counts. CDR3 loop: CASRTQGFDQPQHF. CDR3 sequence (DNA): TGTGCCAGCAGAACACAGGGCTTTGATCAGCCCCAGCATTTT. The V and J genes are TRBV6-6 and TRBJ1-5, with D tentatively TRBD1 (6 bases). Germline V lookup: CDR1 MNHNY, CDR2 SVGAGI (reference sequence). With 6 bases removed from V and 5 bases from J, the gap between germline ends came to 14 bases. The length of the CDR3 is 14 residues.

This clonotype was counted ten times or more. The gene calls are TRBV20-1 and TRBJ1-5; maybe TRBD1 (5 bases). The V end lost 3 bases, the J end lost 6 bases, and 18 bases lay between the germline ends. CDR3 length: 15 amino acids. In germline, CDR1 is DFQATT, CDR2 SNEGSKA (reference sequence). Here the CDR3 DNA reads TGCAGTGCTAGGGCCGGGGGTCAGGGAGGTCAGCCCCAGCATTTT. This codes for CSARAGGQGGQPQHF.

This clonotype was counted many times. The genes are TRBV10-3 and TRBJ2-7, with D perhaps TRBD2 (7 bases). From germline, CDR1 is ENHRY and CDR2 SYGVKD. The CDR3 is made up of 14 amino acids. The V end was cut by 8 bases, the J end by 3 bases, with 17 bases between. CDR3 sequence (DNA): TGTGCCATCGGGGAGGGGGGGGTCGGCTACGAGCAGTACTTC. It specifies CAIGEGGVGYEQYF.

The genes are TRBV28 and TRBJ2-7, with 11 bases identical to TRBD1. The CDR3 is made up of 16 amino acids. Germline assignment: CDR1 MDHEN and CDR2 SYDVKM. J lost 0 bases, V lost 3 bases, and 4 bases had no gene match. CDR3 sequence reads: CASSFRTGGTSYEQYF. DNA for the CDR3: TGTGCCAGCAGTTTCCGGACAGGGGGCACCTCCTACGAGCAGTACTTC. Combining the CDR3 with reference TRBV28 and TRBJ2-7 gives the whole variable domain DVKVTQSSRYLVKRTGEKVFLECVQDMDHENMFWYRQDPGLGLRLIYFSYDVKMKEKGDIPEGYSVSREKKERFSLILESASTNQTSMYLCASSFRTGGTSYEQYFGPGTRLTVT.

This clonotype was observed many times. The chain links TRBV18 to TRBJ1-6, with 9 positions matching TRBD1. The CDR3 has 14 amino acids. The germline V gene has CDR1 KGHSH and CDR2 LQKENI. The trim removed 0 bases at V and 13 bases at J, leaving 4 bases unmatched. CDR3 region: CASSPPGQGLPLHF. For the CDR3, the DNA is TGTGCCAGCTCACCACCGGGACAGGGACTGCCCCTCCACTTT. Full variable domain (remainder filled in from reference TRBV18 and TRBJ1-6): NAGVMQNPRHLVRRRGQEARLRCSPMKGHSHVYWYRQLPEEGLKFMVYLQKENIIDESGMPKERFSAEFPKEGPSILRIQQVVRGDSAAYFCASSPPGQGLPLHFGNGTRLTVT.